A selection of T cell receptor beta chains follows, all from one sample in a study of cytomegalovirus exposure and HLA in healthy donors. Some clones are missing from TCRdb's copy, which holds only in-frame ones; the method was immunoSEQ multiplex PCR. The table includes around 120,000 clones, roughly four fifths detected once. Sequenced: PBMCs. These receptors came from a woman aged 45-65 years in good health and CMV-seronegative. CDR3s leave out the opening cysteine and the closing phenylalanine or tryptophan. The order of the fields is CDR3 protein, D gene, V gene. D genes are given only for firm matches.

ASRPQRILNTGELF - TRBV28
ASSEGVRSGTEAF - TRBV6-1
ASSFWDRVKNTEAF TRBD1 TRBV28
SVEEHRSTDTQY - TRBV29-1
ASSYRTSSQETQY - TRBV6-5
ASSEVGTGLRSYEQY TRBD1 TRBV2
ASSPKRREANYGYT - TRBV18
ASSRWLAGGPGETQY TRBD2 TRBV19
ASSSLSSRGTQY - TRBV7-9
ASSLAPRGETEAF - TRBV27
AILGRGSTEAF - TRBV10-3
AWSMDRGYGYT TRBD1 TRBV30
ASGQLGAGRPLTGELF - TRBV7-8
ASSFGGQGISEAF TRBD1 TRBV5-1
ASSLLAGGGSAF - TRBV13
ASSLYDEQF - TRBV5-1
ASRVGTGGTEAF - TRBV27
AWIPGLAGGPSYNEQF TRBD2 TRBV30
AISGTDYEQY - TRBV10-3
ASSLAGGAGTEAF - TRBV5-1
ASSSSGKETQY - TRBV7-6
ASSLAGTSGRAYEQY TRBD2 TRBV7-9
ASSLSLRTGENAEAF TRBD1 TRBV7-8
ASSLGGRGSSYEQY TRBD2 TRBV7-3
ASSQDIGTGPFTDTQY TRBD1 TRBV4-3
SVEGYQETQY - TRBV29-1
ASSRARAGGPEQY TRBD2 TRBV6-5
ASSYDRLGKLF - TRBV6-6
ASRLAGGGNEQF TRBD2 TRBV5-8
ASSPLTRDGYT - TRBV18
ASRGTGQGAEAF TRBD1 TRBV25-1
ASSESGTDNQPQH TRBD1 TRBV25-1
ATSSRTWSGYGYT - TRBV15
SVVFRGNTGELF - TRBV29-1
ASSRDRVFGYT TRBD1 TRBV5-1
ASSIIAGVYNEQF TRBD2 TRBV19
ASQGQPRTEAF - TRBV6-6
ASSLRVQGDEKLF - TRBV7-9
ASSLQGNQPQH - TRBV7-9
AAGVSGNTIY - TRBV6-5
ASRHLAGGGDEQY TRBD2 TRBV6-5
SVEIAGDGLETQY TRBD2 TRBV29-1
ASSPGLAGAADTQY TRBD2 TRBV5-1
ASSARTSADTQY TRBD2 TRBV7-3
ASGQGAFGEAF TRBD1 TRBV19
ASSLKGGAHYGYT - TRBV28
ASSFAAYNEQF - TRBV7-2
SVGEGGQPGNTIY - TRBV29-1
ASSRTGGRDEQF TRBD1 TRBV19
ASSFSRQFNEKLF - TRBV28
ASSPRQELTNTEAF - TRBV16
ASSFSGETQY - TRBV6-5
ASRLEWGNRGMVDTEAF TRBD1 TRBV7-9
ASSPGTGGSNQPQN TRBD1 TRBV5-1
ASSFRGQGGLPQH TRBD1 TRBV27
ASSQGSAGAQETQY - TRBV4-3